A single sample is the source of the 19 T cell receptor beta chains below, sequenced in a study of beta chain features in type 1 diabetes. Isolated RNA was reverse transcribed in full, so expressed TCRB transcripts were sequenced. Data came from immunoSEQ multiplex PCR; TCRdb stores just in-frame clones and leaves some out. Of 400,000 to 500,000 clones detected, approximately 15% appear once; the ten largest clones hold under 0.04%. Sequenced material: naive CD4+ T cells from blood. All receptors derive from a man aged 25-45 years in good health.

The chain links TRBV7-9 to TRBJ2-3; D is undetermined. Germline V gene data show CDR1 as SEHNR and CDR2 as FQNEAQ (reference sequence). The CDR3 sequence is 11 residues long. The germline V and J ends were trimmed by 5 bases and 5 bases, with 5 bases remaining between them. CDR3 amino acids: CASSRQDTQYF. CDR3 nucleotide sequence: TGTGCCAGCAGCCGACAAGATACGCAGTATTTT.

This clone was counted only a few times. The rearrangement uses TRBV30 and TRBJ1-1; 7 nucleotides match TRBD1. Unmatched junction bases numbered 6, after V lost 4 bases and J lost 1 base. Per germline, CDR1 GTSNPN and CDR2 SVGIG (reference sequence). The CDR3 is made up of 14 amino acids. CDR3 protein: CAWTTGQWNTEAFF. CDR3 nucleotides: TGTGCCTGGACAACGGGACAGTGGAACACTGAAGCTTTCTTT.

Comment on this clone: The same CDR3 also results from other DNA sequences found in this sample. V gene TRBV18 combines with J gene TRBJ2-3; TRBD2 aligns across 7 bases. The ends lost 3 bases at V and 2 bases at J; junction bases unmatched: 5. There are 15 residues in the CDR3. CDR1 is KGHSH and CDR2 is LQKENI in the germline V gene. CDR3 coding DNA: TGTGCCAGCTCACCCCTCGCGGGAGCCACAGATACGCAGTATTTT. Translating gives CASSPLAGATDTQYF.

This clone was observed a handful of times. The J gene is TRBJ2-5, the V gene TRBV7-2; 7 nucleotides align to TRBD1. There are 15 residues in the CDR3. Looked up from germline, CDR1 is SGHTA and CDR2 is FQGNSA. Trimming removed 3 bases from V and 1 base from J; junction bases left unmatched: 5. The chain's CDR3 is CASSFIQGTQETQYF. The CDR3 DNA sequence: TGTGCCAGCAGCTTTATACAGGGGACCCAAGAGACCCAGTACTTC.

CDR3 in DNA: TGTGCCAGCAGTTTAATGATACAACAACAGGGGACCGGTTCACCCCTCCACTTT. Translated, it gives CASSLMIQQQGTGSPLHF. The chain recombines TRBV27 with TRBJ1-6; 7 bases align to TRBD1. V lost 2 bases, J lost 9 bases, and 16 bases stayed unmatched. Looked up from germline, CDR1 is MNHEY and CDR2 is SMNVEV (reference sequence). CDR3 size: 18 residues.

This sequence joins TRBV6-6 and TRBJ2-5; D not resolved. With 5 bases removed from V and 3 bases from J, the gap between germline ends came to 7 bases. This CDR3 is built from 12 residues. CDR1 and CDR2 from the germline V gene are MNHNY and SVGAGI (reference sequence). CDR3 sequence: CASSDGKETQYF. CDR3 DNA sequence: TGTGCCAGCAGTGATGGGAAAGAGACCCAGTACTTC.

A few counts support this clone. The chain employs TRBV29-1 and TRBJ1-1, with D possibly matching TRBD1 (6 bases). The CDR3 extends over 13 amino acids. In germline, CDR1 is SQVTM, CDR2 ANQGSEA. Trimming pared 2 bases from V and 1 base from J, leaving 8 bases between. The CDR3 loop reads CSVERGANTEAFF. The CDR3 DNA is TGCAGCGTTGAAAGGGGGGCGAACACTGAAGCTTTCTTT.

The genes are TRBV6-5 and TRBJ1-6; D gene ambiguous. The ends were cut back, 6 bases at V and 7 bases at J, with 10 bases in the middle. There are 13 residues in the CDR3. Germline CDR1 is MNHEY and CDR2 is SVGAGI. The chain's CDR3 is CASRLDGNSPLHF. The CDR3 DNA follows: TGTGCCAGCAGACTTGACGGGAATTCACCCCTCCACTTT.

CDR3 amino acids: CASSLVPGATDTQYF. CDR3 bases: TGTGCCAGCAGCTTAGTTCCAGGGGCCACAGATACGCAGTATTTT. The J gene is TRBJ2-3, the V gene TRBV7-2, with D perhaps matching TRBD1 (6 bases). Trimming removed 1 base from V and 2 bases from J, with 10 bases in between. Per the germline V gene, CDR1 is SGHTA and CDR2 is FQGNSA. The CDR3 contains 15 residues.

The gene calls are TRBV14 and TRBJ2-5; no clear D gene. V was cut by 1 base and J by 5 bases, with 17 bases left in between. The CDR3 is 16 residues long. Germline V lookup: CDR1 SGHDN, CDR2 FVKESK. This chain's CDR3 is CASSQVRPPVRETQYF. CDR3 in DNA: TGTGCCAGCAGCCAAGTTAGACCGCCCGTTAGGGAGACCCAGTACTTC. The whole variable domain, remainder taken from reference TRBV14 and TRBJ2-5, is EAGVTQFPSHSVIEKGQTVTLRCDPISGHDNLYWYRRVMGKEIKFLLHFVKESKQDESGMPNNRFLAERTGGTYSTLKVQPAELEDSGVYFCASSQVRPPVRETQYFGPGTRLLVL.

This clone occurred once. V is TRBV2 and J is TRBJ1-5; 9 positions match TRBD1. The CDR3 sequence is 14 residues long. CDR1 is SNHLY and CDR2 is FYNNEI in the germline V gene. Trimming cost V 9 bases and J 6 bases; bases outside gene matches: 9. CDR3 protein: CASLRDRASQPQHF. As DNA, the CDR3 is TGTGCCAGTCTACGGGACAGGGCGAGTCAGCCCCAGCATTTT.

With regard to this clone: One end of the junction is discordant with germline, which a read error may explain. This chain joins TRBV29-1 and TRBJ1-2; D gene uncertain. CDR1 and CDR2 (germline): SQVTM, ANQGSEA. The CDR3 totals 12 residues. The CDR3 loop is CSVGSENSGYTF. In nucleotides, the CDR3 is TGCAGTGTTGGTTCAGAGAACAGTGGCTACACCTTC.

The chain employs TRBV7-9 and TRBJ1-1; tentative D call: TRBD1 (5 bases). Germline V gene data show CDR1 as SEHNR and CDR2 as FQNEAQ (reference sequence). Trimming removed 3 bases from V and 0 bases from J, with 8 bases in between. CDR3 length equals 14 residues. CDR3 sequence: CASSLTDLNTEAFF. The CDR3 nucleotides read TGTGCCAGCAGCTTGACAGACTTGAACACTGAAGCTTTCTTT.

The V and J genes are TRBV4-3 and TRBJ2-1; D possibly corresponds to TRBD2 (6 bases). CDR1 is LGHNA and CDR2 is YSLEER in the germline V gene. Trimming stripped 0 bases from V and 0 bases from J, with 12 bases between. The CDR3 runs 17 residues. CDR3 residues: CASSQDAGISSYNEQFF. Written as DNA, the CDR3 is TGCGCCAGCAGCCAAGATGCGGGAATCAGCTCCTACAATGAGCAGTTCTTC.

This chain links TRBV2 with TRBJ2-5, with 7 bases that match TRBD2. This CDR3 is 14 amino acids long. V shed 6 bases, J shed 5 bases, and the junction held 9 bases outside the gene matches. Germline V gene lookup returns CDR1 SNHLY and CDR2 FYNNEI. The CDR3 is CASRGLQQKETQYF. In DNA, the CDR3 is TGTGCCAGCAGGGGACTACAACAAAAGGAGACCCAGTACTTC.

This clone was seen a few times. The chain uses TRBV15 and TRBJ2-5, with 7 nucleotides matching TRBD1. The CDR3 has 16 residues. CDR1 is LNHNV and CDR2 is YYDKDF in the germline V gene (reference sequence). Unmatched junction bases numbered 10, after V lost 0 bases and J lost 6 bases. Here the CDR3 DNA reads TGTGCCACCAGCAGAGATAGTAGGGGGCGCGTGAAGACCCAGTACTTC. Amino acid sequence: CATSRDSRGRVKTQYF.

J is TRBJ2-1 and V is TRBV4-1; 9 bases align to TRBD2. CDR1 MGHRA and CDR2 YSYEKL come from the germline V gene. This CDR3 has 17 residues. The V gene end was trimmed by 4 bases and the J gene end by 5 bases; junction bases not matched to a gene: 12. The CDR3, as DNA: TGCGCCAGCAGCCTCCTCCCCAGAGGCGGGGGGGACAATGAGCAGTTCTTC. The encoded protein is CASSLLPRGGGDNEQFF.

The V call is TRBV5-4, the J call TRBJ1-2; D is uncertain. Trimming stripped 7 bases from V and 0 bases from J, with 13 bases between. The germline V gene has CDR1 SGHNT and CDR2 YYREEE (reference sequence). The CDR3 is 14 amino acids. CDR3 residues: CASLYDGSNYGYTF. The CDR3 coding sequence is TGTGCCAGCCTTTACGACGGTTCTAACTATGGCTACACCTTC.

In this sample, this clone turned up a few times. The CDR3 nucleotides read TGTGCCAGCAGCGTAGTGGAGGGACGGGCTGGCTACACCTTC. The encoded protein is CASSVVEGRAGYTF. V and J are TRBV9 and TRBJ1-2; possibly TRBD1 for D (5 bases). The CDR3 has 14 residues. Trimming took off 0 bases at V and 7 bases at J, with 13 bases between the two ends. Germline V gene lookup returns CDR1 SGDLS and CDR2 YYNGEE.